Listed here is a single TCR beta chain. Its antigen is as yet unknown. The data derive from a study of beta chain features in type 1 diabetes. General study points: The naive, central memory and Treg TCRB repertoires showed an apparent similarity that was greater among patients than among healthy donors. Shorter TCRB CDR3s, moderately but significantly so, were found in Type 1 diabetes patients in all four CD4+ subsets.

The isolated RNA, all of it, was reverse transcribed, so expressed TCRB transcripts were what got sequenced. Assay: immunoSEQ multiplex PCR; the TCRdb copy retains only in-frame clones and omits some. The sample lists around 650,000 clones; about an eighth were seen once. V lost 7 bases, J lost 3 bases, and 18 bases lay in between. In germline, CDR1 is LGHNT, CDR2 FRNRAP. The length of the CDR3 is 15 residues. The chain uses TRBV12-5 and TRBJ1-1; D call uncertain. The sample consisted of naive CD4+ T cells from blood. The clonotype was recovered from a man aged 25 to 45 with type 1 diabetes. The CDR3: CASDVAGFMDTEAFF. CDR3 DNA: TGTGCTAGTGACGTCGCAGGATTTATGGACACTGAAGCTTTCTTT.